This is a list of T cell receptor beta chains from one sample in a study of blood T cell repertoires in COVID-19. The data were produced by immunoSEQ multiplex PCR, yet TCRdb's version contains in-frame clones alone and is incomplete. This sample has 120,000 or so clones, with over 70% found just once. Sample: peripheral blood. The receptors were sampled from a man of 80 years or more with active or convalescent COVID-19. Each CDR3 is given with its conserved first and last residue. The D gene is left open where the match is weak. Some rows have no size entry. The others give once, few or many, or a class for an expanded clone.

-	TRBV12-3/TRBV12-4	TRBD1	TRBJ1-2	TGTGCCAGTAACCCAGGAGGGGGCAAGGGCTACACCTTC	CASNPGGGKGYTF
-	TRBV27	-	TRBJ2-2	TGTGCCAGCAGCTCCGTCGGGGAGCTGTTTTTT	CASSSVGELFF
-	TRBV10-3	TRBD1	TRBJ2-5	TGTGCCATCAGTGGCCAGGGGGCTTGGGAGACCCAGTACTTC	CAISGQGAWETQYF
-	TRBV7-9	-	TRBJ1-1	TGTGCCAGCAGATATACAGGGAGCACTGAAGCTTTCTTT	CASRYTGSTEAFF
-	TRBV5-1	TRBD1	TRBJ1-2	TGCGCCAGCAGCTTGTTAGGGGGACAGGGAGACTATGGCTACACCTTC	CASSLLGGQGDYGYTF
-	TRBV28	TRBD1	TRBJ1-2	TGTGCCAGCAGTTCGGGACAGGGGTATGGCTACACCTTC	CASSSGQGYGYTF
-	TRBV5-1	-	TRBJ1-2	TGCGCCAGCAGCTTGACACCCACCAATCCCTATGGCTACACCTTC	CASSLTPTNPYGYTF
once	TRBV9	-	TRBJ2-7	TGTGCCAGCAGCGTAGGGCTAGATCAAACCTACGAGCAGTACTTC	CASSVGLDQTYEQYF
-	TRBV23-1	-	TRBJ1-5	TGCGCCAGCAGTCAACGGCGGGCTAGGCATAAGCGGCCCCAGCATTTT	CASSQRRARHKRPQHF
-	TRBV24-1	TRBD2	TRBJ2-2	TGTGCCACCGGGGGGGGAGGAAACACCGGGGAGCTGTTTTTT	CATGGGGNTGELFF
few	TRBV3-1/TRBV3-2	-	TRBJ1-4	TGTGCCAGCAGCCAAGATCACAGGGACCTAAATGAAAAACTGTTTTTT	CASSQDHRDLNEKLFF
-	TRBV6-2/TRBV6-3	-	TRBJ1-6	TGTGCCAGCAGTTACTCGAGCTCCTATAATTCACCCCTCCACTTT	CASSYSSSYNSPLHF
-	TRBV7-2	TRBD1	TRBJ1-6	TGTGCCAGCAGCCTCGGGGGACAGGGTACTTCACCCCTCCACTTT	CASSLGGQGTSPLHF
-	TRBV24-1	TRBD2	TRBJ2-2	TGTGCCACCAGTGCCGTAGCGGGGGGCTCCGGCGGGGAGCTGTTTTTT	CATSAVAGGSGGELFF
-	TRBV5-6	-	TRBJ1-2	TGTGCCAGCAGCTTGGCCGGGGGTGACTATGGCTACACCTTC	CASSLAGGDYGYTF
-	TRBV19	-	TRBJ1-2	TGTGCCAGTCTCTCCCCCTCCCTCTATGGCTACACCTTC	CASLSPSLYGYTF
-	TRBV24-1	TRBD1	TRBJ2-5	TGTGCCACCAGTGATTCTAGGGGGCCCGGAGAGACCCAGTACTTC	CATSDSRGPGETQYF
-	TRBV29-1	TRBD1	TRBJ1-2	TGCAGCGTGGGACAGAGACTTAACTATGGCTACACCTTC	CSVGQRLNYGYTF
once	TRBV5-6	TRBD1	TRBJ2-5	TGTGCCAGCAGCTTGGTGACAGGGATTCAAGAGACCCAGTACTTC	CASSLVTGIQETQYF
-	TRBV2	-	TRBJ2-1	TGTGCCAGCAGTGATTGGGGGAGGTCCTACAATGAGCAGTTCTTC	CASSDWGRSYNEQFF
-	TRBV19	-	TRBJ1-5	TGTGCCAGTAGTATCGGACCGGGACCCCAGCATTTT	CASSIGPGPQHF
-	TRBV3-1/TRBV3-2	TRBD2	TRBJ2-3	TGTGCCAGCAGCCAGTTGGGAAGACTAGCGGGGACAGATACGCAGTATTTT	CASSQLGRLAGTDTQYF
-	TRBV11-2	TRBD1	TRBJ1-2	TGTGCCAGCAGCTCCCTCGGGACAGGGGTTGCCTATGGCTACACCTTC	CASSSLGTGVAYGYTF
-	TRBV7-3	-	TRBJ1-2	TGTGCCAGCAGCGCCGGGTCGGGAGCCGGGGGTGGCTACACCTTC	CASSAGSGAGGGYTF
-	TRBV5-1	-	TRBJ1-2	TGCGCCAGCAGTATACAGGCGGAATATGGCTACACCTTC	CASSIQAEYGYTF
once	TRBV24-1	-	TRBJ2-2	TGTGCCACCAGTGATTTCCCAGGGTCGCCGGGGGACACCGGGGAGCTGTTTTTT	CATSDFPGSPGDTGELFF
once	TRBV4-3	-	TRBJ2-7	TGCGCCAGCAGCCAAGATAACAGGGATTCCTACGAGCAGTACTTC	CASSQDNRDSYEQYF
once	TRBV29-1	-	TRBJ2-7	TGCAGCGTCGCTCCGGGCCTGAGGGGGTACGAGCAGTACTTC	CSVAPGLRGYEQYF
-	TRBV7-9	-	TRBJ1-4	TGTGCCAGCAGCTCCCTTAGAAGTAATGAAAAACTGTTTTTT	CASSSLRSNEKLFF
-	TRBV27	-	TRBJ1-6	TGTGCCAGCAGTTTCAGGGGATATAATTCACCCCTCCACTTT	CASSFRGYNSPLHF
-	TRBV6-6	-	TRBJ1-1	TGTGCCAGCAGTTACTCCGAGGGGAACACTGAAGCTTTCTTT	CASSYSEGNTEAFF
-	TRBV19	-	TRBJ1-4	TGTGCCAGTAGTACAGGGGTTGCAACTAATGAAAAACTGTTTTTT	CASSTGVATNEKLFF
few	TRBV5-3	TRBD1	TRBJ1-5	TGTGCCAGAAGCTTGGGGACAGGGGATAGGGGCAATCAGCCCCAGCATTTT	CARSLGTGDRGNQPQHF
-	TRBV5-6	TRBD1	TRBJ1-6	TGTGCCAGCACCAAACAGGGGCCTAATTCACCCCTCCACTTT	CASTKQGPNSPLHF
-	TRBV19	TRBD1	TRBJ1-5	TGTGCCAGTAGCCCGACAGGGTCCCAGCCCCAGCATTTT	CASSPTGSQPQHF
-	TRBV5-6	TRBD1	TRBJ2-7	TGTGCCAGCAGCTTGGAGGGCAGGGGGTGGGACGAGCAGTACTTC	CASSLEGRGWDEQYF
-	TRBV7-6	TRBD1	TRBJ2-2	TGTGCCAGCAGCTCACAGGGGATGAACACCGGGGAGCTGTTTTTT	CASSSQGMNTGELFF
once	TRBV28	TRBD2	TRBJ2-2	TGTGCCAGCAGTTACGGGGGGGTAAACACCGGGGAGCTGTTTTTT	CASSYGGVNTGELFF
-	TRBV19	TRBD1	TRBJ1-5	TGTGCCAGTAGGGCGGGACAGGTTAGCAATCAGCCCCAGCATTTT	CASRAGQVSNQPQHF
many	TRBV5-6	-	TRBJ1-6	TGTGCCAGCAGCCTACAGAATTCACCCCTCCACTTT	CASSLQNSPLHF
-	TRBV12-3/TRBV12-4	-	TRBJ1-2	TGTGCCAGCACTTCCCGTCGGGGGGGTGGCTACACCTTC	CASTSRRGGGYTF
-	TRBV6-6	-	TRBJ2-3	TGTGCCAGCTCTTCGCCGAGACAGAGGGATACGCAGTATTTT	CASSSPRQRDTQYF
few	TRBV4-1	-	TRBJ1-5	TGCGCCAGCAGCCAAGAGGGGAGGGGACGGGGGGATCAGCCCCAGCATTTT	CASSQEGRGRGDQPQHF
-	TRBV6-5	-	TRBJ1-2	TGTGCCAGCAGTTACGGAGGGAACTATGGCTACACCTTC	CASSYGGNYGYTF
once	TRBV19	TRBD1	TRBJ2-1	TGTGCCAGTAGAGGGACAGGGCAGCATGAGCAGTTCTTC	CASRGTGQHEQFF
-	TRBV28	-	TRBJ1-3	TGTGCCAGCAGTGGCCAGGTCTCTGGAAACACCATATATTTT	CASSGQVSGNTIYF
-	TRBV6-5	-	TRBJ1-2	TGTGCCAGCAGTTACTTCCCTCCCGAGCGAGGCTATGGCTACACCTTC	CASSYFPPERGYGYTF
-	TRBV12-3/TRBV12-4	-	TRBJ2-7	TGTGCCAGCAAGACAGGCAGCTCCTACGAGCAGTACTTC	CASKTGSSYEQYF
-	TRBV5-1	TRBD2	TRBJ2-3	TGCGCCAGCAGCTTGGGAGCGGGGGGAAGCACAGATACGCAGTATTTT	CASSLGAGGSTDTQYF
-	TRBV5-4	TRBD2	TRBJ2-5	TGTGCCAGCAGCACCGGGACTAGCGGGGGGAACATACAAGAGACCCAGTACTTC	CASSTGTSGGNIQETQYF